The clone carrying this T cell receptor beta chain was counted many times. These data originate in a study of blood T cell repertoires in COVID-19. Study summary: Whether acute or convalescent, the COVID-19 samples came from the United States, Italy and Spain. PBMCs, B-cell-depleted T cells, or T cells provided the cDNA or gDNA that made up the material.

V was cut by 5 bases and J by 7 bases, with 12 bases left in between. Germline CDR1 reads MNHNY; CDR2 reads SVGAGI (reference sequence). The CDR3 extends over 14 amino acids. In the authors' workflow: Reference gene primer amplification gave estimated nucleated cell counts. Some clones are missing from TCRdb's copy, which holds only in-frame ones; the method was immunoSEQ multiplex PCR. The D gene and trimming were derived from the DNA, and the V and J assignments and clone size from that table. Of about 210,000 clones listed, 82% are singletons. Material for sequencing was peripheral blood. The origin of this receptor is a woman in her thirties or forties with acute or convalescent COVID-19. The chain carries TRBV6-6 and TRBJ1-6, with D perhaps matching TRBD1 (5 bases). CDR3 sequence reads: CASSTPDRNSPLHF. CDR3 nucleotides: TGTGCCAGCAGTACACCCGACAGAAATTCACCCCTCCACTTT.